Sequencing of this T cell receptor (beta chain) was carried out in a study of blood T cell repertoires in COVID-19. Study details: The study drew acute and convalescent COVID-19 samples from the United States, Italy and Spain.

The germline CDR1 and CDR2 sequences are LGHDT and YNNKEL (reference sequence). V lost 4 bases, J lost 4 bases, and 16 bases lay in between. This CDR3 contains 15 residues. Participants were aged about 18 to 100 years, lived in about two dozen US areas, and enrolled virtually. The study assigned cohorts using participant-reported clinical history. As originally analysed: Scientists estimated how many nucleated cells there were by amplifying reference gene primers. Only in-frame clones appear in the TCRdb table, and some are missing; sequencing was by immunoSEQ multiplex PCR. That table supplies the V and J calls and clone size; D and trimming were determined from the DNA. The sample carries around 450,000 clones, 70% to 90% recorded once.

The clonotype comes from a woman aged 18 to 35 with acute COVID-19. V usage is TRBV3-1 (or the pseudogene TRBV3-2) and J usage is TRBJ1-2; D is perhaps TRBD1 (5 bases). The sample was PBMCs or T cells enriched from blood (not recorded which). CDR3 sequence (DNA): TGTGCCAGCAGCCCGCGCGAAGACAGATTCTATGGCTACACCTTC. It is translated as CASSPREDRFYGYTF.